This T cell receptor (beta chain) came from a study of regulatory T cells in long-lasting Graves disease. Study at large: Graves' cases, newly diagnosed, had used antithyroid drugs under 3 months. General study points: TRBV28, TRBJ1-2 and TRBJ2-5 emerged as the favored segments in persistent disease.

Time point specified: newly diagnosed GD, antithyroid drugs for less than 3 months. There was RNA extracted from PBMCs, and the TCR library was made from it. This clonotype was recorded at least ten times. Its specificity is not known. Investigators prepared the TCR beta libraries by applying iRepertoire HTBI primers and Arm-PCR of CDR3 regions. TCRdb re-called the multiplex PCR reads through MiXCR, storing one row per CDR3 protein. Here the sample spans 450,000 to 600,000 distinct CDR3 sequences, roughly 15% being singletons. The germline V gene encodes CDR1 SGHAT and CDR2 FQNNGV. The CDR3 has 14 amino acids. These records were also assigned to another study, of T cells in Graves' hyperthyroidism and ophthalmopathy.

The chain is built from TRBV11-2 and TRBJ2-3, with no clear D. TRBJ2-5 explains the end of the DNA better; the J call may be wrong. The specimen was peripheral blood mononuclear cells (PBMCs), collected at new diagnosis, from a patient treated with antithyroid drugs. The TCR comes from a man aged 35 to 55 with Graves disease. The CDR3, as DNA: TGTGCCAGCAGCTTAGCCGGTGCAAGGGAGACCCAGTACTTC. It yields the protein CASSLAGARETQYF.